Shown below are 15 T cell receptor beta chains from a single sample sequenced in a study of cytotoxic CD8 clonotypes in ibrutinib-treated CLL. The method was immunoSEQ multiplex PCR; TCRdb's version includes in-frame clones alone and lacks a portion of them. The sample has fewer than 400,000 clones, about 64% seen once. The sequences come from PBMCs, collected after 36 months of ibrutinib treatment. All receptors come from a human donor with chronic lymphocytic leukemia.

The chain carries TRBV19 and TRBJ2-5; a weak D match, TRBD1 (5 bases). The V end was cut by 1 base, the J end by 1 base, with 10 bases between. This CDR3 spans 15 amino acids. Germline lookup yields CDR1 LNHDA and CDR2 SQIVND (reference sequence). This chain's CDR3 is CASSIGTRRQETQYF. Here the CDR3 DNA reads TGTGCCAGTAGTATAGGGACAAGACGCCAAGAGACCCAGTACTTC.

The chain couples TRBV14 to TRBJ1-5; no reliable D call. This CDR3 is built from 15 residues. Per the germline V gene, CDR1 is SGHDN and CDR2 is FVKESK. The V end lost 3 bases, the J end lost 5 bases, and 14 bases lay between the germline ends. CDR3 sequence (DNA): TGTGCCAGCAGCCATCAAGGGAGTATTCATCAGCCCCAGCATTTT. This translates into CASSHQGSIHQPQHF.

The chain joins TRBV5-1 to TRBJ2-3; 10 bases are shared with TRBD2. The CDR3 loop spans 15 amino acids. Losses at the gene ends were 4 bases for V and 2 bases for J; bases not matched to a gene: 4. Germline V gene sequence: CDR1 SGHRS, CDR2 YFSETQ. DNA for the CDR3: TGCGCCAGCAGCCCAGCGGGGGGGTACACAGATACGCAGTATTTT. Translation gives CASSPAGGYTDTQYF.

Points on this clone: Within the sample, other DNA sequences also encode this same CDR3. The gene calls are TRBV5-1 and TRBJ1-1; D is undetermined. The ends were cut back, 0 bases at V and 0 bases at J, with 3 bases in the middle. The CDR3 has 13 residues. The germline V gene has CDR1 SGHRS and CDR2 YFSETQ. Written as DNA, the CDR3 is TGCGCCAGCAGCTTGGACGTGAACACTGAAGCTTTCTTT. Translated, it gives CASSLDVNTEAFF. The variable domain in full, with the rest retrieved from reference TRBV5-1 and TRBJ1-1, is KAGVTQTPRYLIKTRGQQVTLSCSPISGHRSVSWYQQTPGQGLQFLFEYFSETQRNKGNFPGRFSGRQFSNSRSEMNVSTLELGDSALYLCASSLDVNTEAFFGQGTRLTVV.

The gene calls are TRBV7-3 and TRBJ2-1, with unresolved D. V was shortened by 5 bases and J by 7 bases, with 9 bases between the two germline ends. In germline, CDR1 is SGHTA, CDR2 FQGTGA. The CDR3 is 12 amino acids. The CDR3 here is CASSANGNEQFF. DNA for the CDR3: TGTGCCAGCAGCGCTAACGGGAATGAGCAGTTCTTC.

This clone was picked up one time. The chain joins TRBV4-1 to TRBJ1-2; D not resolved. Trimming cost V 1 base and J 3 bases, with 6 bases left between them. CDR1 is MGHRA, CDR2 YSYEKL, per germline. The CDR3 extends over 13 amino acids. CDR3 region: CASSQGAYYGYTF. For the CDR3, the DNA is TGCGCCAGCAGCCAAGGGGCATACTATGGCTACACCTTC.

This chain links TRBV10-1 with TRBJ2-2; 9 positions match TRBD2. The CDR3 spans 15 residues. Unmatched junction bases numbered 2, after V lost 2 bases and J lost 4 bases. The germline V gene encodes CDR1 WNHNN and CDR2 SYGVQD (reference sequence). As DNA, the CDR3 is TGCGCCAGCAGTGAGGCGGGGGGGCCCACCGGGGAGCTGTTTTTT. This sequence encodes CASSEAGGPTGELFF.

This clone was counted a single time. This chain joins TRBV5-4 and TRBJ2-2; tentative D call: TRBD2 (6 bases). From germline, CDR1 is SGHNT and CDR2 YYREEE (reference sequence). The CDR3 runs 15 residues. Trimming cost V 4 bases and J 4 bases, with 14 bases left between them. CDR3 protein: CASSASVLRTGELFF. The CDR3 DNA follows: TGTGCCAGCAGCGCTAGCGTCCTCCGCACCGGGGAGCTGTTTTTT. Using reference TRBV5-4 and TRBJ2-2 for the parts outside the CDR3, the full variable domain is ETGVTQSPTHLIKTRGQQVTLRCSSQSGHNTVSWYQQALGQGPQFIFQYYREEENGRGNFPPRFSGLQFPNYSSELNVNALELDDSALYLCASSASVLRTGELFFGEGSRLTVL.

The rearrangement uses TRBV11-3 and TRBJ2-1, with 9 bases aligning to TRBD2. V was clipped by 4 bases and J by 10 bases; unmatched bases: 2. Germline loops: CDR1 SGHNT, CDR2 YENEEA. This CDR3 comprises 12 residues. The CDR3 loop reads CASSSGLAEQFF. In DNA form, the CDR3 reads TGTGCCAGCAGCTCCGGACTAGCGGAGCAGTTCTTC. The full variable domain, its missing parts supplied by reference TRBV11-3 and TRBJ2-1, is EAGVVQSPRYKIIEKKQPVAFWCNPISGHNTLYWYLQNLGQGPELLIRYENEEAVDDSQLPKDRFSAERLKGVDSTLKIQPAELGDSAVYLCASSSGLAEQFFGPGTRLTVL.

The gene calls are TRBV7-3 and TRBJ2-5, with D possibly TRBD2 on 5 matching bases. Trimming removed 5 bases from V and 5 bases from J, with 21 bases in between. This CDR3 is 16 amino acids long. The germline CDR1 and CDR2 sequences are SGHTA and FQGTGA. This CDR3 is CASSPRRNGPGETQYF. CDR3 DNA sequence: TGTGCCAGCAGCCCGCGGAGGAACGGGCCCGGGGAGACCCAGTACTTC.

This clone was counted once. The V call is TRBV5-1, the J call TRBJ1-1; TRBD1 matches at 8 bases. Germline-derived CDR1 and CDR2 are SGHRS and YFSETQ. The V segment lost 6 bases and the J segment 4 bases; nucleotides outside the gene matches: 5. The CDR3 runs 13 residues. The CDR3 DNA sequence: TGCGCCAGCAAATACGACAGGGGCACTGAAGCTTTCTTT. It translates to CASKYDRGTEAFF.

The CDR3 nucleotides are TGTGCCAGCTCACCACCAGGGGGCGGGTACGAGCAGTACTTC. It codes for CASSPPGGGYEQYF. This chain connects TRBV18 to TRBJ2-7, with 7 positions matching TRBD1. V lost 0 bases to trimming and J lost 4 bases; unmatched junction nucleotides: 3. Germline CDR1 is KGHSH and CDR2 is LQKENI. The CDR3 length is 14 residues.

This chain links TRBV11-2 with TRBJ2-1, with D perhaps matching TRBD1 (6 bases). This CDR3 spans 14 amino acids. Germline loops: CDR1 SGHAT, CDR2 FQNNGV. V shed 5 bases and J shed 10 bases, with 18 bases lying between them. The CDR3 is CASSATVERGEQFF. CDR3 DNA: TGTGCCAGCAGCGCGACTGTAGAGAGGGGGGAGCAGTTCTTC.

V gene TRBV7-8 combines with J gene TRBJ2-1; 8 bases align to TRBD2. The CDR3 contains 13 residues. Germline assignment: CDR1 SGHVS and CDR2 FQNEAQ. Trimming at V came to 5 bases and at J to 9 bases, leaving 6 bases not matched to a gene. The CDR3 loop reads CASSITSGGEQFF. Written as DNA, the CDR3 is TGTGCCAGCAGCATAACTAGCGGAGGTGAGCAGTTCTTC.

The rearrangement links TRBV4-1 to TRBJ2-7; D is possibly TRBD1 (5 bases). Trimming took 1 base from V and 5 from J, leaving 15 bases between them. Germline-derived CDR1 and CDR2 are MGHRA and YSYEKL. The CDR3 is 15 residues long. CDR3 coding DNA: TGCGCCAGCAGCCAAGCTGGCCAAGGGGTCCACGAGCAGTACTTC. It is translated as CASSQAGQGVHEQYF.